A single sample gave rise to the 3 T cell receptor beta chains below, sequenced in a study of T cells in Graves' hyperthyroidism and ophthalmopathy. It was RNA transcripts that yielded the amplified TCR beta CDR3 regions. First-round RT-PCR targeting the TCR CDR3 was performed with the HTBI primer set. TCRdb re-analysed the multiplex PCR reads in MiXCR, keeping a single row per CDR3 protein. The data contain roughly 530,000 distinct CDR3 sequences, about 15% of them singletons. Specimen: blood. The source of these receptors is a woman aged 18 to 35 with Graves' ophthalmopathy.

This clonotype was counted between two and nine times. The chain employs TRBV9 and TRBJ2-2; D is perhaps TRBD1 (5 bases). The CDR3 has 17 residues. Germline values: CDR1 SGDLS, CDR2 YYNGEE. Trimming stripped 0 bases from V and 0 bases from J, with 12 bases between. CDR3 DNA sequence: TGTGCCAGCAGCGTAGCAGGGCAGTTCGCGAACACCGGGGAGCTGTTTTTT. Protein product: CASSVAGQFANTGELFF.

This clonotype turned up a few times. The chain combines TRBV6-5 with TRBJ1-2; D uncertain. Trimming pared 2 bases from V and 8 bases from J, leaving 12 bases between. This CDR3 has 13 residues. Germline CDR1 and CDR2: MNHEY and SVGAGI. CDR3 loop: CASSYGAGRGYTF. CDR3 nucleotides: TGTGCCAGCAGTTACGGTGCGGGCCGCGGCTACACCTTC.

This clonotype was recorded many times. One end of the junction varies from germline; a read error may be responsible. The V call is TRBV11-3, the J call TRBJ2-1; 7 bases align to TRBD1. The CDR3 loop spans 17 amino acids. Per germline, CDR1 SGHNT and CDR2 YENEEA. The CDR3 sequence: CASSLDTGQSSYNEQFF. The DNA of the CDR3 is TGTGCCAGCAGCCTAGACACGGGACAGAGCTCCTACAATGAGCAGTTCTTC.